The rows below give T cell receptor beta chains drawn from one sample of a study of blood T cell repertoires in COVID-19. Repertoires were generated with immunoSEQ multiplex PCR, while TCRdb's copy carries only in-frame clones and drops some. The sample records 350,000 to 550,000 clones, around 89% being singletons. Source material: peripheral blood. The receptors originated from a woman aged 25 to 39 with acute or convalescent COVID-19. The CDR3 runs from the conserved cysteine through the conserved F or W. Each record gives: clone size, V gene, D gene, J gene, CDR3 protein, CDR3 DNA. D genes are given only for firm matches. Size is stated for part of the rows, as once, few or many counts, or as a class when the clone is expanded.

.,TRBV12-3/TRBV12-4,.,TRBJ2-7,CASSRGIYEQYF,TGTGCCAGCAGCCGCGGTATCTACGAGCAGTACTTC
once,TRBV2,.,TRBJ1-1,CASSVTGKNTEAFF,TGTGCCAGCAGTGTCACAGGCAAGAACACTGAAGCTTTCTTT
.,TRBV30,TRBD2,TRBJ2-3,CAWSSSGGGITQYF,TGTGCCTGGAGTAGTAGTGGCGGGGGAATTACGCAGTATTTT
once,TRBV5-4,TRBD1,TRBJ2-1,CASSWIHRGAYNEQFF,TGTGCCAGCAGCTGGATTCACAGGGGCGCCTACAATGAGCAGTTCTTC
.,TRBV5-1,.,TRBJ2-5,CASSFSLAKETQYF,TGCGCCAGCAGCTTTAGTCTAGCAAAAGAGACCCAGTACTTC
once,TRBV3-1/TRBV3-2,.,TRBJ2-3,CASSPNPTHRLGTQYF,TGTGCCAGCAGCCCAAACCCTACGCACAGGCTAGGGACGCAGTATTTT
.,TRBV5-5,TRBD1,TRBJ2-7,CASRRGTGNGYEQYF,TGTGCCAGCAGACGGGGGACAGGGAACGGCTACGAGCAGTACTTC
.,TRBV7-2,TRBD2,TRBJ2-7,CASSSGGGLGDEQYF,TGTGCCAGCAGCTCAGGCGGGGGGCTGGGGGACGAGCAGTACTTC
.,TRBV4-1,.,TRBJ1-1,CASSQGLARKNTEAFF,TGCGCCAGCAGCCAAGGCCTCGCTAGAAAGAACACTGAAGCTTTCTTT
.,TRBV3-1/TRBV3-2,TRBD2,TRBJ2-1,CASSQDRYGTSGYNEQFF,TGTGCCAGCAGCCAAGATCGGTACGGGACTAGCGGCTACAATGAGCAGTTCTTC
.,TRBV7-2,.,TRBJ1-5,CASSFYSGPQHF,TGTGCCAGCAGCTTTTACAGTGGGCCCCAGCATTTT
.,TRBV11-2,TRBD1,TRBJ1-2,CASQPGGGGWGGYTF,TGTGCCAGTCAGCCCGGAGGGGGCGGATGGGGTGGCTACACCTTC
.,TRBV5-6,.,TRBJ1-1,CASSFQGSLPMNTEAFF,TGTGCCAGCAGCTTTCAGGGTTCCCTCCCTATGAACACTGAAGCTTTCTTT
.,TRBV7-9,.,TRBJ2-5,CASSSPYYRGIQETQYF,TGTGCCAGCAGCTCACCTTATTACCGGGGGATCCAAGAGACCCAGTACTTC
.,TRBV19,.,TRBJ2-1,CASRVTGMTYNEQFF,TGTGCCAGTAGGGTAACAGGGATGACCTACAATGAGCAGTTCTTC
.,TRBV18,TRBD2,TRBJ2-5,CASSPGTSGGSGETQYF,TGTGCCAGCTCACCGGGGACTAGCGGGGGGTCGGGAGAGACCCAGTACTTC
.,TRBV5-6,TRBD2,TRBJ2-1,CASSLRWAGVMDEQFF,TGTGCCAGCAGCTTGCGTTGGGCGGGGGTTATGGATGAGCAGTTCTTC
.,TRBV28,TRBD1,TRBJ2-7,CASSEQAGQGAPYEQYF,TGTGCCAGCAGTGAACAAGCCGGGCAGGGGGCGCCCTACGAGCAGTACTTC
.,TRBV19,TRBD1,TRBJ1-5,CASRTGQASNQPQHF,TGTGCCAGTAGGACGGGACAGGCGAGCAATCAGCCCCAGCATTTT
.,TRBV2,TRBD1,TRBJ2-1,CASSPSGAGGSGEQFF,TGTGCCAGCAGCCCAAGTGGGGCAGGGGGATCTGGTGAGCAGTTCTTC
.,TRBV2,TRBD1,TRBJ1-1,CASRTGGGNTEAFF,TGTGCCAGCAGGACAGGGGGCGGGAACACTGAAGCTTTCTTT
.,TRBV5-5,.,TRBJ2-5,CASSPDRGETQYF,TGTGCCAGCAGCCCGGACCGGGGGGAGACCCAGTACTTC
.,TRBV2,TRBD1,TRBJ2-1,CASRGQRNEQFF,TGTGCCAGCAGGGGACAGCGGAATGAGCAGTTCTTC
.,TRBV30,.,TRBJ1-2,CAWRPAGPVIYGYTF,TGTGCCTGGAGACCCGCAGGGCCCGTGATCTATGGCTACACCTTC
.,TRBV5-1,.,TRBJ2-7,CASSWAGSGEQYF,TGCGCCAGCAGCTGGGCGGGGTCGGGGGAGCAGTACTTC
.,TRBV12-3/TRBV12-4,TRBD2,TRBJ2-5,CASRLAAKETQYF,TGTGCCAGCAGGCTAGCGGCGAAAGAGACCCAGTACTTC
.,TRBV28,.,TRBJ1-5,CASSSPPTLKWPQHF,TGTGCCAGCAGTTCCCCACCGACACTGAAGTGGCCCCAGCATTTT
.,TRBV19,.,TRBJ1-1,CASSIDLFDLVTDIPTEAFF,TGTGCCAGTAGTATAGATCTTTTCGATCTTGTAACAGATATTCCTACTGAAGCTTTCTTT